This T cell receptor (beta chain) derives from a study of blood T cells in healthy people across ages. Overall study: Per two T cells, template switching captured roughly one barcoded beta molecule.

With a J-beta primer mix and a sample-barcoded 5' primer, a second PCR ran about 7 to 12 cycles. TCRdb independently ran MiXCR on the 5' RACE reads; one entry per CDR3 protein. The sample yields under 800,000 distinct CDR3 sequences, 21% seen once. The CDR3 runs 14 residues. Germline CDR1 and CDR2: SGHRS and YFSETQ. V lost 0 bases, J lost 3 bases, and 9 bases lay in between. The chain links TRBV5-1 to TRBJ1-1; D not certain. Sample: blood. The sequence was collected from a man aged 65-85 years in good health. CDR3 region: CASSLEGTDTEAFF. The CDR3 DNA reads TGCGCCAGCAGCTTGGAGGGTACGGACACTGAAGCTTTCTTT.